These 19 T cell receptor beta chains came from one sample sequenced in a study of CD8 T cells in ankylosing spondylitis. In TCRdb, the 5' RACE reads were re-called with MiXCR into one record per CDR3 protein. The table lists about 140,000 distinct CDR3 sequences, 7% to 9% of them singletons, with approximately 7% in the top ten. Sequenced sample: synovial fluid, either unsorted or a sorted T cell fraction (not recorded which). These receptors were obtained from a male donor with ankylosing spondylitis.

This clonotype occurred many times. The rearrangement links TRBV7-2 to TRBJ2-7; no reliable D call. CDR3 length equals 13 residues. Germline V gene lookup returns CDR1 SGHTA and CDR2 FQGNSA. Trimming cost V 4 bases and J 10 bases, with 17 bases left between them. CDR3 DNA sequence: TGTGCCAGCAGCTCCGAACGAGGAACGAATCAGTACTTC. It codes for CASSSERGTNQYF.

This chain uses TRBV15 with TRBJ2-7; 13 nucleotides line up with TRBD2. V trimming: 4 bases; J trimming: 4 bases; junction bases outside the gene matches: 10. The germline CDR1 and CDR2 sequences are LNHNV and YYDKDF (reference sequence). The CDR3 is made up of 17 amino acids. CDR3 amino acids: CATSTGGTSGNYYEQYF. CDR3 bases: TGTGCCACCAGCACCGGAGGGACTAGCGGGAATTATTACGAGCAGTACTTC.

This clonotype was picked up many times. This chain joins TRBV20-1 and TRBJ2-5; a possible D gene is TRBD2 (5 bases). The V gene's germline CDR1 is DFQATT and CDR2 SNEGSKA (reference sequence). The ends were cut back, 0 bases at V and 1 base at J, with 12 bases in the middle. This CDR3 is 15 amino acids long. The CDR3 spells CSAREFKRPQETQYF. In nucleotides, the CDR3 is TGCAGTGCTAGAGAGTTCAAGCGGCCCCAAGAGACCCAGTACTTC.

Only a few counts were recorded for this clonotype. This chain connects TRBV6-5 to TRBJ2-2, with a possible D match to TRBD1 (5 bases). Germline V gene data show CDR1 as MNHEY and CDR2 as SVGAGI. The germline V and J ends were trimmed by 3 bases and 7 bases, with 12 bases remaining between them. The CDR3 is 14 residues long. The CDR3 region has the DNA TGTGCCAGCAGTTATGAGCCGACAGTCGGGGAGCTGTTTTTT. Its protein product is CASSYEPTVGELFF.

At least ten counts were recorded for this clonotype. The chain links TRBV10-3 to TRBJ1-1, with D maybe TRBD1 (6 bases). Germline CDR1 and CDR2: ENHRY and SYGVKD. This CDR3 contains 13 residues. V lost 8 bases to trimming and J lost 5 bases, with 15 bases between them. The CDR3 DNA sequence: TGTGCCATCTGGGGGGCGGGTCTGACTGAAGCTTTCTTT. Its translation is CAIWGAGLTEAFF.

This chain joins TRBV5-1 and TRBJ2-5; 9 nucleotides match TRBD2. From germline, CDR1 is SGHRS and CDR2 YFSETQ. This CDR3 has 15 residues. The ends lost 4 bases at V and 2 bases at J; junction bases unmatched: 6. The DNA of the CDR3 is TGCGCCAGCAGCGGCGGACTAGCGCTACAAGAGACCCAGTACTTC. Its protein is CASSGGLALQETQYF.

This clonotype occurred many times. This sequence joins TRBV5-1 and TRBJ1-6, with D perhaps matching TRBD1 (5 bases). Germline-derived CDR1 and CDR2 are SGHRS and YFSETQ. V shed 4 bases and J shed 10 bases, with 15 bases lying between them. There are 14 residues in the CDR3. DNA of the CDR3: TGCGCCAGCAGCGGGTCGGTCAGGGCCTCACCCCTCCACTTT. It is translated as CASSGSVRASPLHF. The entire variable domain, with the rest obtained from reference TRBV5-1 and TRBJ1-6, is as follows: KAGVTQTPRYLIKTRGQQVTLSCSPISGHRSVSWYQQTPGQGLQFLFEYFSETQRNKGNFPGRFSGRQFSNSRSEMNVSTLELGDSALYLCASSGSVRASPLHFGNGTRLTVT.

This clonotype was detected only once. The chain links TRBV7-8 to TRBJ1-2; possible D gene TRBD1, 5 bases. The germline V gene encodes CDR1 SGHVS and CDR2 FQNEAQ. The CDR3 covers 13 residues. Trimming cost V 9 bases and J 8 bases, with 19 bases left between them. CDR3 sequence reads: CARGPGRNCGYTF. The CDR3 nucleotides read TGTGCCAGGGGCCCAGGGCGCAACTGCGGCTACACCTTC. Based on the CDR3 plus reference TRBV7-8 and TRBJ1-2, the full variable domain is GAGVSQSPRYKVAKRGQDVALRCDPISGHVSLFWYQQALGQGPEFLTYFQNEAQLDKSGLPSDRFFAERPEGSVSTLKIQRTQQEDSAVYLCARGPGRNCGYTFGSGTRLTVV.

This clonotype occurred many times. V is TRBV20-1 and J is TRBJ1-2; tentative D call: TRBD1 (6 bases). This CDR3 is built from 13 residues. V lost 5 bases, J lost 8 bases, and 18 bases lay in between. Germline CDR1 is DFQATT and CDR2 is SNEGSKA (reference sequence). This CDR3 reads CSAPSGGELGYTF. DNA for the CDR3: TGCAGTGCTCCATCGGGGGGCGAGTTAGGCTACACCTTC.

In this sample, this clonotype turned up many times. The chain combines TRBV7-8 with TRBJ1-1; D not resolved. Per the germline V gene, CDR1 is SGHVS and CDR2 is FQNEAQ. V was shortened by 3 bases and J by 8 bases, with 13 bases between the two germline ends. CDR3 size: 13 residues. The CDR3 spells CASSFDPGGEAFF. In DNA form, the CDR3 reads TGTGCCAGCAGCTTCGACCCGGGTGGCGAAGCTTTCTTT.

This clonotype was detected a few times. V gene TRBV20-1 combines with J gene TRBJ2-7; D tentatively fits TRBD1 or TRBD2 (5 bases each). V was shortened by 6 bases and J by 9 bases, with 24 bases between the two germline ends. The CDR3 runs to 14 residues. Germline V gene lookup returns CDR1 DFQATT and CDR2 SNEGSKA (reference sequence). The CDR3 DNA sequence: TGCAGTGCCGCCCGAGGGACGGGGAGTGGGTGGCAGTACTTC. It translates to CSAARGTGSGWQYF.

CDR3 DNA: TGTGCCAGCTCCCGGACAGGGGGCCTCAATCAGCCCCAGCATTTT. It translates to CASSRTGGLNQPQHF. V usage is TRBV18 and J usage is TRBJ1-5; 11 bases match TRBD1. The CDR3 loop spans 15 amino acids. CDR1 and CDR2 (germline): KGHSH, LQKENI. J lost 3 bases, V lost 6 bases, and 4 bases had no gene match.

This clonotype showed up many times. V gene TRBV12-3 or TRBV12-4 combines with J gene TRBJ2-7; 8 bases line up with TRBD2. The trim removed 2 bases at V and 2 bases at J, leaving 11 bases unmatched. The CDR3 runs to 17 residues. CDR3 coding DNA: TGTGCCAGCAGTTTAACCCGCGGGGGAGCGGGAGCCTACGAGCAGTACTTC. It translates to CASSLTRGGAGAYEQYF.

This clonotype appeared a few times. The J gene is TRBJ2-1, the V gene TRBV2; D gene unclear. The CDR3 has 12 residues. CDR1 and CDR2 (germline): SNHLY, FYNNEI. Trimming shortened V by 6 bases and J by 8 bases, and 11 bases separated the two germline ends. CDR3 amino acids: CASSGEAYEQFF. In DNA form, the CDR3 reads TGTGCCAGCAGCGGTGAGGCTTATGAGCAGTTCTTC. Drawing the rest from reference TRBV2 and TRBJ2-1, the complete variable domain is EPEVTQTPSHQVTQMGQEVILRCVPISNHLYFYWYRQILGQKVEFLVSFYNNEISEKSEIFDDQFSVERPDGSNFTLKIRSTKLEDSAMYFCASSGEAYEQFFGPGTRLTVL.

This clonotype occurred many times. The chain recombines TRBV6-5 with TRBJ2-7, with D perhaps TRBD1 (6 bases). This CDR3 has 14 residues. Trimming stripped 0 bases from V and 1 base from J, with 7 bases between. Per the germline V gene, CDR1 is MNHEY and CDR2 is SVGAGI. CDR3 nucleotides: TGTGCCAGCAGTTACTCAGGGGGATCCTACGAGCAGTACTTC. It specifies CASSYSGGSYEQYF.

This sequence joins TRBV27 and TRBJ2-2; D possibly uses TRBD1 or TRBD2 (6 bases each). The length of the CDR3 is 16 residues. V dropped 3 bases and J dropped 3 bases, with 14 bases sitting between them. CDR1 and CDR2 (germline): MNHEY, SMNVEV (reference sequence). The CDR3 sequence: CASSLRGAGDTGELFF. The CDR3 DNA is TGTGCCAGCAGTTTGAGGGGGGCCGGGGACACCGGGGAGCTGTTTTTT.

This clonotype was observed at least ten times. The chain employs TRBV20-1 and TRBJ1-1; no firm D call. Germline V gives CDR1 DFQATT, CDR2 SNEGSKA (reference sequence). V lost 5 bases and J 1 base, leaving 11 bases between the germline ends. CDR3 length: 13 residues. The CDR3 coding sequence is TGCAGTGCTGTCCGGGCAGGGAACACTGAAGCTTTCTTT. It yields the protein CSAVRAGNTEAFF.

The V and J genes are TRBV7-9 and TRBJ2-3, with 7 bases lining up with TRBD2. Per germline, CDR1 SEHNR and CDR2 FQNEAQ (reference sequence). The CDR3 runs 13 residues. Trimming at V came to 6 bases and at J to 3 bases, leaving 3 bases not matched to a gene. The CDR3 here is CASSPGGTDTQYF. In DNA form, the CDR3 reads TGTGCCAGCAGTCCGGGGGGAACAGATACGCAGTATTTT.

In this sample, this clonotype turned up many times. The chain has TRBV5-1 and TRBJ2-3; D is perhaps TRBD1 (5 bases). In germline, CDR1 is SGHRS, CDR2 YFSETQ. Trimming stripped 0 bases from V and 3 bases from J, with 5 bases between. The CDR3 contains 13 residues. CDR3 amino acids: CASSLAGTDTQYF. The CDR3 bases are TGCGCCAGCAGCTTGGCAGGGACAGATACGCAGTATTTT.